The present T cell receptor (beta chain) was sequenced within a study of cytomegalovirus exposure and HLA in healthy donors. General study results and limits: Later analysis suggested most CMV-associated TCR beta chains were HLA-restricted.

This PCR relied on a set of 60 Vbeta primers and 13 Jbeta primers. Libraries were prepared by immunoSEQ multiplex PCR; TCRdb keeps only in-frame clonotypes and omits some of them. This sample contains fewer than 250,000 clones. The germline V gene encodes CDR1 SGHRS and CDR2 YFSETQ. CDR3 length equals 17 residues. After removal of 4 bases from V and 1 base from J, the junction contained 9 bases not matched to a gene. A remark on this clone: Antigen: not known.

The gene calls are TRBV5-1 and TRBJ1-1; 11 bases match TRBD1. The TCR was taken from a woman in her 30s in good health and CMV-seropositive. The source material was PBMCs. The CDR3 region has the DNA TGCGCCAGCAGCGCCGCCGGGACAGGGGGTTGGAACACTGAAGCTTTCTTT. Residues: CASSAAGTGGWNTEAFF.